This TCR beta chain was captured by sequencing in a study of somatic mutations in cytotoxic T cells in rheumatoid arthritis (dated 2017 in TCRdb). Study-level background: Before any treatment started and right after they were diagnosed, patients gave peripheral blood samples (approximately 27 ml EDTA). TCRB deep sequencing was performed for under 75 rheumatoid arthritis patients and more than 15 healthy controls. Whether expanded CD8+ T-cell clones in untreated, newly diagnosed rheumatoid arthritis carry somatic mutations was the study question, and clonality was characterized with TCRB deep sequencing. Patients and controls did not essentially differ in median age, which was nearly identical between the groups. Sorted V beta1+ cells also underwent TCRB sequencing, and some V beta antibody-stained T-cell populations were flow-sorted at nearly 100% purity on a FACSAria II or Sony SH800. Results and caveats for the whole study, not just this receptor: It was unknown which antigens the expanded CD8+ clones targeted, and their absence from virus-specific databases did not exclude viral specificity. An increase of CD8+ clonality with age was seen in patients (Spearman r ≈ 0.49) but not in healthy controls. In about an eighth of the roughly 65 patients the largest CD8+ clone exceeded 20% of CD8+ cells, and several identical CD8+ TCRB sequences were shared between blood and synovial fluid. There was no significant difference in CD8+ T-cell clonality between rheumatoid arthritis patients and age-matched healthy controls.

Comments on this clone: Which antigen it targets is not known. The input lacks base qualities; no much larger clone sits a single base away.

TCRB CDR3 sequencing used the immunoSEQ assay on genomic DNA. In the original analysis: Published virus-specific TCRB sequences were compared with patient CD8+ clones larger than 1%, and only a few matches were found. Nothing other than productive TCRB rearrangements was included in the analyses. Clonality was calculated as a Shannon entropy-based productive clonality index, and a clone was defined by a unique TCRB CDR3 sequence. The template counts of each clone relative to the total templates per sample were used to calculate repertoire overlap between two samples. A correlation with a Spearman r of 0.55 to 0.65 was found between V-gene usage by flow cytometry and V-gene usage by TCRB sequencing. The table was pulled from immuneACCESS by TCRdb, which kept in-frame rearrangements only. Such tables lose some clones; where checked, under half of the loss comes from unresolved V genes, and the rest has no known cause. That table is the source of V, J and clone size, and D and trimming were worked out from the DNA. The sample has approximately 7,900 clones on record, more than 60% of them singletons. 30% to 45% of the sample comes from the top ten.

Positive magnetic bead selection on an AutoMACS was used to isolate CD4+ and CD8+ cells, with flow cytometry used to check purity. A TCR V beta antibody panel was used in flow cytometry to screen first for clonal expansions, which were then characterized by TCRB deep sequencing of sorted CD8+ fractions. Ficoll-Paque PLUS density gradient separation was used to isolate peripheral blood mononuclear cells. DNA was extracted from CD4-enriched, CD8-enriched or PBMC samples with Nucleospin Tissue or Tissue XS kits and quantified with a Qubit 2.0 fluorometer. This clonotype originated in an adult with rheumatoid arthritis. Material for sequencing was CD8+ T cells sorted from blood.

The nucleotides are TGTGCCAGCAGAAGCGGGCCAGGAGTATATGAGCAGTTCTTC. Its amino acids are CASRSGPGVYEQFF. The receptor chain draws on TRBV6-5 and TRBJ2-1, with a weak D call of TRBD2 (6 bases match). V is reduced by 6 bases and J by 8 bases, leaving a spacing of 17 bases between them. Counted from cysteine to phenylalanine, this CDR3 has 14 amino acids. This entry keeps only the CDR3 DNA: 42 bases, framed from base 1. The germline V gene specifies MNHEY as CDR1 and SVGAGI as CDR2.